The source of this TCR beta chain is a study of human thymus T cells. With 1 base removed from V and 4 bases from J, the gap between germline ends came to 20 bases. CDR1 is GTSNPN and CDR2 is SVGIG in the germline V gene (reference sequence). The CDR3 contains 17 residues. As for this clone: Its specificity is unknown.

Profiling relied on immunoSEQ multiplex PCR, and the TCRdb table lists in-frame clones only, not all of them. The top ten hold approximately 5.9% of the sample, which has 54,000 or so clones, roughly 94% seen once. Infants served as donors; they were healthy and Finnish and were having corrective surgery for congenital heart defects. Genomic DNA was extracted from every available blood leukocyte. Regarding the study as a whole: Usage of V and J genes appeared biased in thymic and blood repertoires.

The origin of this receptor is a boy less than two years old with a congenital heart defect but otherwise immunologically healthy. The specimen was blood. This chain joins TRBV30 and TRBJ1-3, with D unclear. The CDR3 spells CAWSGFKTGVGGNTIYF. As DNA, the CDR3 is TGTGCCTGGAGTGGGTTTAAAACCGGGGTGGGCGGAAACACCATATATTTT.